These T cell receptor beta chains were read from a single sample in a study of cytomegalovirus exposure and HLA in healthy donors. Sequencing was performed with immunoSEQ multiplex PCR; in TCRdb, only in-frame clones are kept and a portion is missing. This table holds tens of thousands of clones, 90% to 95% found once. Sequencing input: PBMCs. These receptors all come from a man younger than 35 in good health and CMV-seronegative. Both conserved end residues are part of each CDR3. Each record gives: V gene, J gene, clone size, D gene, CDR3 protein, CDR3 DNA. D genes are given only for firm matches. Clone size is shown for a subset of rows, as once, few, many or a class of expanded clone.

v_call: TRBV10-3
j_call: TRBJ1-1
clone_size: -
d_call: -
cdr3_aa: CAISGVSNTEAFF
cdr3_nt: TGTGCCATCAGTGGCGTTTCTAACACTGAAGCTTTCTTT

v_call: TRBV2
j_call: TRBJ2-7
clone_size: -
d_call: TRBD1
cdr3_aa: CASTDGTGAYGPLYEQYF
cdr3_nt: TGTGCCAGCACCGACGGGACAGGGGCCTACGGCCCTCTCTACGAGCAGTACTTC

v_call: TRBV21-1
j_call: TRBJ1-1
clone_size: few
d_call: -
cdr3_aa: CASDYRDRGKAFF
cdr3_nt: TGTGCCAGCGACTATCGGGACAGGGGTAAAGCTTTCTTT

v_call: TRBV9
j_call: TRBJ2-2
clone_size: -
d_call: -
cdr3_aa: CASSVGGARNTGELFF
cdr3_nt: TGTGCCAGCAGCGTAGGCGGGGCAAGAAACACCGGGGAGCTGTTTTTT

v_call: TRBV13
j_call: TRBJ1-2
clone_size: -
d_call: TRBD1
cdr3_aa: CASSPQYGDRGGGGYTF
cdr3_nt: TGTGCCAGCAGCCCTCAATACGGCGACAGGGGAGGAGGTGGCTACACCTTC

v_call: TRBV6-6
j_call: TRBJ2-7
clone_size: -
d_call: TRBD1
cdr3_aa: CASRRDRVASEQYF
cdr3_nt: TGTGCCAGCAGAAGGGACAGGGTGGCCAGCGAGCAGTACTTC

v_call: TRBV7-6
j_call: TRBJ2-7
clone_size: -
d_call: TRBD2
cdr3_aa: CASSAPGLRSYEQYF
cdr3_nt: TGTGCCAGCAGCGCGCCGGGACTACGCTCCTACGAGCAGTACTTC

v_call: TRBV6-5
j_call: TRBJ2-2
clone_size: once
d_call: TRBD1
cdr3_aa: CASSLTGMNTGELFF
cdr3_nt: TGTGCCAGCAGCTTGACAGGGATGAACACCGGGGAGCTGTTTTTT

v_call: TRBV6-5
j_call: TRBJ1-6
clone_size: -
d_call: TRBD1
cdr3_aa: CASSPGTGNSPLHF
cdr3_nt: TGTGCCAGCAGTCCTGGGACAGGGAATTCACCCCTCCACTTT

v_call: TRBV13
j_call: TRBJ1-2
clone_size: -
d_call: TRBD1
cdr3_aa: CASREPGQGNYGYTF
cdr3_nt: TGTGCCAGCAGGGAACCGGGACAGGGAAACTATGGCTACACCTTC

v_call: TRBV7-3
j_call: TRBJ1-1
clone_size: -
d_call: -
cdr3_aa: CASSLGTYTEAFF
cdr3_nt: TGTGCCAGCAGCTTGGGCACCTACACTGAAGCTTTCTTT